This paragraph reports one T cell receptor (beta chain). As yet, its antigen is unknown. Time point defined: healthy volunteer bleed at 2 weeks. Total RNA was isolated from whole blood that had not been fractionated. Trimming removed 8 bases from V and 3 bases from J, with 13 bases in between. Germline CDR1 is MNHNS and CDR2 is SASEGT. This CDR3 has 13 amino acids. The data belong to a study of human T cells and chemical hapten exposure. Study-wide results and caveats: Counts of TCRs above 1 in 1000 frequency stayed unchanged with DPC sensitization.

TCRdb passed the RACE reads through MiXCR, listing each CDR3 protein once. This sample carries roughly 100,000 distinct CDR3 sequences, around 9% of them seen once, and the ten largest clones take 2.5% to 3%. The material sequenced was whole blood. The receptor comes from a female donor in good health. Some clones in this sample may be carry-over from other donors' samples. The rearrangement uses TRBV6-1 and TRBJ1-1; D perhaps matches TRBD1 (5 bases). The CDR3 region has the DNA TGTGCCAGCCGGGCCGGGGGTCACACTGAAGCTTTCTTT. This sequence encodes CASRAGGHTEAFF.